The rows below give T cell receptor beta chains drawn from one sample of a study of shared clonotypes between healthy human individuals. The assay was immunoSEQ multiplex PCR, and TCRdb's table has in-frame clones only and misses some. The repertoire has under 2.5 million clones, just under 95% of them found once; the top ten carry around 0.38%. Sequences were obtained from naive CD4+ T cells from PBMCs. Source of these receptors: a man between 18 and 29 years old in good health. Some clones in this sample may be carry-over from other donors' samples. CDR3s include the opening cysteine and the closing phenylalanine or tryptophan. Fields, in order: D gene, V gene, clone size, J gene, CDR3 protein, CDR3 DNA. The D gene is left open where the match is weak. For some rows the clone size is stated as once, few or many, or as a class when expanded; others skip it.

-	TRBV7-8	-	TRBJ1-4	CASSPWTANEKLFF	TGTGCCAGCAGCCCATGGACAGCAAATGAAAAACTGTTTTTT
TRBD1	TRBV6-6	-	TRBJ2-3	CASSYGQGHTDTQYF	TGTGCCAGCAGTTACGGACAGGGTCACACAGATACGCAGTATTTT
TRBD1	TRBV28	-	TRBJ1-2	CASSSGTGGMYGYTF	TGTGCCAGCAGTTCGGGGACAGGGGGCATGTATGGCTACACCTTC
-	TRBV6-5	-	TRBJ1-2	CASSYSPGVGGYTF	TGTGCCAGCAGTTACTCGCCGGGGGTGGGAGGCTACACCTTC
-	TRBV2	-	TRBJ1-5	CASRFGGSNQPQHF	TGTGCCAGCCGCTTTGGGGGAAGCAATCAGCCCCAGCATTTT
-	TRBV18	few	TRBJ1-1	CASSPSIGSTEAFF	TGTGCCAGCTCACCCTCCATCGGGAGCACTGAAGCTTTCTTT
-	TRBV27	-	TRBJ2-7	CASSLGGLSYEQYF	TGTGCCAGCAGTTTAGGGGGCCTCTCCTACGAGCAGTACTTC
-	TRBV7-8	once	TRBJ2-1	CASSLGRNNEQFF	TGTGCCAGCAGCTTAGGCAGGAACAATGAGCAGTTCTTC
-	TRBV27	-	TRBJ1-4	CASKRDWHEKLFF	TGTGCCAGCAAACGGGACTGGCATGAAAAACTGTTTTTT
-	TRBV5-1	-	TRBJ1-1	CASSPLTVRNTEAFF	TGCGCCAGCAGCCCCCTGACAGTCCGGAACACTGAAGCTTTCTTT
-	TRBV14	-	TRBJ2-1	CASSQDHEQFF	TGTGCCAGCAGCCAAGATCATGAGCAGTTCTTC
TRBD1	TRBV2	-	TRBJ1-3	CASSEAGGIGNTIYF	TGTGCCAGCAGTGAAGCAGGGGGCATTGGAAACACCATATATTTT
-	TRBV7-8	-	TRBJ2-1	CASVPGRDPLKEQFF	TGTGCCAGCGTGCCGGGGCGGGACCCCCTCAAGGAGCAGTTCTTC
-	TRBV19	-	TRBJ1-5	CASGTSRRGNQPQHF	TGTGCCAGTGGGACCTCGAGGAGGGGCAATCAGCCCCAGCATTTT
TRBD1	TRBV27	once	TRBJ1-1	CASSVPGQGSTEAFF	TGTGCCAGCAGTGTGCCGGGACAGGGCTCCACTGAAGCTTTCTTT
TRBD2	TRBV30	-	TRBJ2-5	CAGRGVETQYF	TGTGCCGGACGGGGGGTGGAGACCCAGTACTTC
-	TRBV4-1	-	TRBJ1-3	CASSTGGTGSGNTIYF	TGCGCCAGCAGTACGGGAGGGACCGGCTCTGGAAACACCATATATTTT
TRBD1	TRBV7-3	-	TRBJ2-1	CASSAAGTGGYNEQFF	TGTGCCAGCAGCGCCGCGGGGACAGGGGGCTACAATGAGCAGTTCTTC
-	TRBV10-3	-	TRBJ1-1	CAISEGKEGAFF	TGTGCCATCAGTGAGGGGAAAGAGGGAGCTTTCTTT
TRBD2	TRBV18	-	TRBJ2-3	CASSRPSGGPHTQYF	TGTGCCAGCTCCCGGCCATCGGGAGGGCCCCATACGCAGTATTTT
-	TRBV28	-	TRBJ2-3	CASSPRGASTDTQYF	TGTGCCAGCAGTCCTAGGGGGGCGAGCACAGATACGCAGTATTTT
-	TRBV25-1	-	TRBJ1-1	CASSPRQRNTEAFF	TGTGCCAGCAGCCCGCGACAGCGGAACACTGAAGCTTTCTTT
-	TRBV6-1	-	TRBJ2-7	CASSEGSLNWYEQYF	TGTGCCAGCAGTGAAGGGTCCCTCAATTGGTACGAGCAGTACTTC
-	TRBV28	-	TRBJ2-4	CASSRTGIALAGTSWVKNVQYF	TGTGCCAGCAGCAGGACAGGGATAGCCTTAGCGGGAACCTCCTGGGTCAAAAACGTTCAGTACTTC
-	TRBV29-1	-	TRBJ2-1	CSATGYSYNEQFF	TGCAGCGCTACAGGTTATTCCTACAATGAGCAGTTCTTC
-	TRBV6-5	-	TRBJ2-1	CASSQGGRMTNEQFF	TGTGCCAGCAGTCAAGGGGGTAGAATGACCAATGAGCAGTTCTTC
-	TRBV5-6	-	TRBJ2-5	CASSLGRQETQYF	TGTGCCAGCAGCTTGGGCAGACAAGAGACCCAGTACTTC
-	TRBV5-8	-	TRBJ1-2	CASSLVGGSYGYTF	TGTGCCAGCAGCTTGGTGGGGGGTAGCTATGGCTACACCTTC
-	TRBV21-1	-	TRBJ1-1	CASSNASGWGLPEAFF	TGTGCCAGCAGCAATGCCTCAGGGTGGGGCCTCCCTGAAGCTTTCTTT
-	TRBV9	-	TRBJ2-5	CASSVAGVGLETQYF	TGTGCCAGCAGCGTAGCTGGGGTGGGGCTGGAGACCCAGTACTTC
-	TRBV28	-	TRBJ1-5	CASSLTGPPAF	TGTGCCAGCAGCCTGACAGGTCCACCCGCCTTT
-	TRBV7-7	-	TRBJ2-7	CASSQRWGNHEQYF	TGTGCCAGCAGCCAGAGGTGGGGAAACCACGAGCAGTACTTC
-	TRBV5-1	once	TRBJ2-7	CASRDLSSSYEQYF	TGCGCCAGCAGGGATCTTAGTAGCTCCTACGAGCAGTACTTC
TRBD1	TRBV10-3	-	TRBJ1-2	CAISDWDRGSYGYTF	TGTGCCATCAGTGATTGGGACAGGGGAAGTTATGGCTACACCTTC
TRBD1	TRBV2	once	TRBJ1-2	CASSSGGDYGYTF	TGTGCCAGCAGTTCAGGGGGCGACTATGGCTACACCTTC
TRBD1	TRBV2	-	TRBJ2-7	CASSSGQNYEQYF	TGTGCCAGCAGTTCGGGACAGAACTACGAGCAGTACTTC
TRBD1	TRBV6-6	-	TRBJ1-1	CASSFTVAGQGYEAFF	TGTGCCAGCAGCTTCACCGTAGCGGGACAGGGCTATGAAGCTTTCTTT